The 5 T cell receptor beta chains reported below all come from one sample, sequenced in a study of technical replicates of blood from four donors. The data were produced by immunoSEQ multiplex PCR, yet TCRdb's version contains in-frame clones alone and is incomplete. The sample includes around 80,000 clones, almost 99% of them seen just once. The sample comprised T cells isolated from PBMCs. Every receptor here comes from a human donor in good health.

V gene TRBV5-4 combines with J gene TRBJ1-1; 8 bases map to TRBD1. In germline, CDR1 is SGHNT, CDR2 YYREEE (reference sequence). J lost 11 bases, V lost 5 bases, and 11 bases had no gene match. This CDR3 comprises 13 residues. This CDR3 is CASRRPDRDQAFF. The DNA for the CDR3 is TGTGCCAGCAGGCGACCGGACAGGGATCAGGCTTTCTTT.

The genes are TRBV6-1 and TRBJ1-2, with D hard to call. The length of the CDR3 is 13 residues. V was clipped by 0 bases and J by 2 bases, with 4 bases between them. The germline CDR1 and CDR2 sequences are MNHNS and SASEGT. The CDR3 region has the DNA TGTGCCAGCAGTGAAGCGGAGAACTATGGCTACACCTTC. It is translated as CASSEAENYGYTF.

The chain employs TRBV7-6 and TRBJ2-1, with 7 bases identical to TRBD2. Germline V CDR1 and CDR2: SGHVS, FNYEAQ. The CDR3 consists of 19 residues. The ends lost 1 base at V and 9 bases at J; junction bases unmatched: 21. CDR3 sequence reads: CASSLVDVFGGGPSVEQFF. CDR3 coding DNA: TGTGCCAGCAGCTTAGTTGATGTGTTCGGGGGAGGGCCGAGTGTTGAGCAGTTCTTC.

V gene TRBV5-6 combines with J gene TRBJ2-5; 7 bases are shared with TRBD1. The germline V gene encodes CDR1 SGHDT and CDR2 YYEEEE. Germline trimming cut 4 bases from V and 5 bases from J; bases unmatched to any gene: 8. The CDR3 runs 14 residues. CDR3 amino acids: CASSGNRGRETQYF. DNA of the CDR3: TGTGCCAGCAGCGGAAACAGGGGCAGGGAGACCCAGTACTTC.

The chain is built from TRBV5-6 and TRBJ2-6, with D hard to call. This CDR3 comprises 13 residues. Germline V gene lookup returns CDR1 SGHDT and CDR2 YYEEEE. The V and J ends lost 5 bases and 0 bases respectively, with 3 bases between them. The CDR3 DNA sequence: TGTGCCAGCAGGAGCTCTGGGGCCAACGTCCTGACTTTC. Protein: CASRSSGANVLTF. Looking up the rest from reference TRBV5-6 and TRBJ2-6 gives the full variable domain: DAGVTQSPTHLIKTRGQQVTLRCSPKSGHDTVSWYQQALGQGPQFIFQYYEEEERQRGNFPDRFSGHQFPNYSSELNVNALLLGDSALYLCASRSSGANVLTFGAGSRLTVL.